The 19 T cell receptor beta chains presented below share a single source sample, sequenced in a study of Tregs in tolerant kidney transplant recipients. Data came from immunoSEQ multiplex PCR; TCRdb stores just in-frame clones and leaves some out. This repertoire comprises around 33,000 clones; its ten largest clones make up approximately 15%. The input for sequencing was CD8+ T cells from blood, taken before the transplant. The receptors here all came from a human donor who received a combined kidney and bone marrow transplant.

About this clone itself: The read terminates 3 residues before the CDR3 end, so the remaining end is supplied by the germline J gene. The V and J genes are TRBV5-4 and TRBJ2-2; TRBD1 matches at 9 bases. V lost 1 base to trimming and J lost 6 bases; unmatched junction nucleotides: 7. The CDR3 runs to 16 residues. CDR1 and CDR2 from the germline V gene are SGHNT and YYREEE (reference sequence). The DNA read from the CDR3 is TGTGCCAGCAGCTTGTCGACAGGGGGTTATCCCGGGGAG. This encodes CASSLSTGGYPGE. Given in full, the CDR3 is CASSLSTGGYPGELFF.

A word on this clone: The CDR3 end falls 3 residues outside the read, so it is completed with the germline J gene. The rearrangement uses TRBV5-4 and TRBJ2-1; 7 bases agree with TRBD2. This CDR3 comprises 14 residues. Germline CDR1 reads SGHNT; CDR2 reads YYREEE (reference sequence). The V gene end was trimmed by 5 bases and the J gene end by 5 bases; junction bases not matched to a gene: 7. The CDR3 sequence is CASRSSGPNNEQFF. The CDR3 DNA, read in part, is TGTGCCAGCAGATCTAGCGGACCGAACAATGAG. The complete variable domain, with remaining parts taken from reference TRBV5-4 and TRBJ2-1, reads ETGVTQSPTHLIKTRGQQVTLRCSSQSGHNTVSWYQQALGQGPQFIFQYYREEENGRGNFPPRFSGLQFPNYSSELNVNALELDDSALYLCASRSSGPNNEQFFGPGTRLTVL.

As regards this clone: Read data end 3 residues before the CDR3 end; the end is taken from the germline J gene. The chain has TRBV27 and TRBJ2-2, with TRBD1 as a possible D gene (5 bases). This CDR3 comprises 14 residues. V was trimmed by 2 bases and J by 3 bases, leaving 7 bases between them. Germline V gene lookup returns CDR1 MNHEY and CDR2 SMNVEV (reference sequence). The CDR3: CASSLQGHTGELFF. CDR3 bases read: TGTGCCAGCAGTTTACAGGGTCACACCGGGGAG.

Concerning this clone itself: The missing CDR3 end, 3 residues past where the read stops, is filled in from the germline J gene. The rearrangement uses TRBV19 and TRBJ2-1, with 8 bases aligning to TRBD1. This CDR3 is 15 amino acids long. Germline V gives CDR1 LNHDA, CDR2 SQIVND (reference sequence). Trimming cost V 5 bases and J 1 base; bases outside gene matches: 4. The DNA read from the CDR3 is TGTGCCAGTAGTGCAGGGGGCCTATCCTACAATGAG. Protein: CASSAGGLSYNE. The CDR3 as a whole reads CASSAGGLSYNEQFF.

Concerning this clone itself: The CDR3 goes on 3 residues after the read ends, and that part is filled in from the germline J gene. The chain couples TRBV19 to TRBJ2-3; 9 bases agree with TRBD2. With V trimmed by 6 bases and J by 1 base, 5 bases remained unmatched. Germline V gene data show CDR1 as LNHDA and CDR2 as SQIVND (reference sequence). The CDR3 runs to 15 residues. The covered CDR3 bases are TGTGCCAGTAGATCGGCTAGCGGGGGCACAGATACG. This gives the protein CASRSASGGTDT. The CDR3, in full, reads CASRSASGGTDTQYF.

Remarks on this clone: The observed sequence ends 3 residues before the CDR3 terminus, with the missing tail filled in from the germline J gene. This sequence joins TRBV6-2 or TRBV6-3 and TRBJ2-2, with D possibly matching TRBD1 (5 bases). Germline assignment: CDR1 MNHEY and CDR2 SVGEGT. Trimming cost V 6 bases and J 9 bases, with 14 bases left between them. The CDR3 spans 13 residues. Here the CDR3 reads CASRAGFYRELFF. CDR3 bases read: TGTGCCAGCAGGGCAGGGTTTTACCGGGAG.

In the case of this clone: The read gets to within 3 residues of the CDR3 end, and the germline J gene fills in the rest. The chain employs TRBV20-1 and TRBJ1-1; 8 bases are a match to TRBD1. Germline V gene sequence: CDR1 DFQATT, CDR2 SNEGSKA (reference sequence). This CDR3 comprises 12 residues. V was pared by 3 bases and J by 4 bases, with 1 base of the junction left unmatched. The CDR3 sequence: CSASTGGTEAFF. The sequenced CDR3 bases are TGCAGTGCTAGTACAGGGGGCACTGAA.

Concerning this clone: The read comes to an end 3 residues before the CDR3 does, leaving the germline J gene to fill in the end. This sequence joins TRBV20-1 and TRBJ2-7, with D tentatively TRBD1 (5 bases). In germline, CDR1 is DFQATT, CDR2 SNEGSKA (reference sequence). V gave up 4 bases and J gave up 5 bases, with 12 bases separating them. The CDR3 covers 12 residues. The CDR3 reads CSATSDSNEQYF. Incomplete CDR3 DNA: TGCAGTGCTACGTCAGACAGTAACGAG.

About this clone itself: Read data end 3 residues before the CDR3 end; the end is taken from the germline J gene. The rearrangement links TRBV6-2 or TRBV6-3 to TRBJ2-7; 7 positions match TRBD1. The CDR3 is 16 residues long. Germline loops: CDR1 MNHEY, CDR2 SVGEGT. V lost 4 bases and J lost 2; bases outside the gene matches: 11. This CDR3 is CASSSAPGGVPYEQYF. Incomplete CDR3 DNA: TGTGCCAGCAGTTCGGCCCCAGGGGGAGTCCCCTACGAG.

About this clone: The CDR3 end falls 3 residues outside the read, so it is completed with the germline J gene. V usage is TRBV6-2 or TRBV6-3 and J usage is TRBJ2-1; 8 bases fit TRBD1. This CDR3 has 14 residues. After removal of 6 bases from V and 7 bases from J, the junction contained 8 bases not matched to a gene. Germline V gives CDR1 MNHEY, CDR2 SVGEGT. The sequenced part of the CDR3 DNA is TGTGCCAGCAGGGACGCCGGGACAGGAAATGAG. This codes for CASRDAGTGNE. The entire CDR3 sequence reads CASRDAGTGNEQFF.

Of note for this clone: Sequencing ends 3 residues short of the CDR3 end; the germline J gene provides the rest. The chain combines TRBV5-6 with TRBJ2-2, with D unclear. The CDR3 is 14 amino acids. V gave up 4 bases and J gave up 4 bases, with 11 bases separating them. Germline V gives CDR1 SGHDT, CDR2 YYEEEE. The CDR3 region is CASSADWRTGELFF. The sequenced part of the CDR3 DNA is TGTGCCAGCAGCGCCGACTGGCGCACCGGGGAG.

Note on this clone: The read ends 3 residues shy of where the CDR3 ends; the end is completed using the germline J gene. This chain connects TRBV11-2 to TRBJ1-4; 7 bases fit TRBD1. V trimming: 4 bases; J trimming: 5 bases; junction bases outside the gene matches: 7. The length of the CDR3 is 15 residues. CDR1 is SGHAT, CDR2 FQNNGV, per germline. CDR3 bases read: TGTGCCAGCAGCTCGTGGACAGGCGGGAATGAAAAA. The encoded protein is CASSSWTGGNEK. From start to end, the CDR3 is CASSSWTGGNEKLFF.

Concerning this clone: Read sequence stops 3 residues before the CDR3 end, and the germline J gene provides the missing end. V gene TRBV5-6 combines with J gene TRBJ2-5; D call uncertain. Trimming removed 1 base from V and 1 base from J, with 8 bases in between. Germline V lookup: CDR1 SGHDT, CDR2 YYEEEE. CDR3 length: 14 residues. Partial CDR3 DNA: TGTGCCAGCAGCTTGTTAAGGGCCCAAGAGACC. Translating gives CASSLLRAQET. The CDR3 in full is CASSLLRAQETQYF. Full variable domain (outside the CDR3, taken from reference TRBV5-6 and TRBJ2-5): DAGVTQSPTHLIKTRGQQVTLRCSPKSGHDTVSWYQQALGQGPQFIFQYYEEEERQRGNFPDRFSGHQFPNYSSELNVNALLLGDSALYLCASSLLRAQETQYFGPGTRLLVL.

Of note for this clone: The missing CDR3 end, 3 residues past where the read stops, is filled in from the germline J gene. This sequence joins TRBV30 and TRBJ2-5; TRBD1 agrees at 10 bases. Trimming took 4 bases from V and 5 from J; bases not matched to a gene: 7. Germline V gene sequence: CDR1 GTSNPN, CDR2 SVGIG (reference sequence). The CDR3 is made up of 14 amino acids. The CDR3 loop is CAWTPGTGEETQYF. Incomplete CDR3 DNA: TGTGCCTGGACCCCGGGGACAGGGGAGGAGACC. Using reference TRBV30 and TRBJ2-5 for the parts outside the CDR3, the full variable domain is SQTIHQWPATLVQPVGSPLSLECTVEGTSNPNLYWYRQAAGRGLQLLFYSVGIGQISSEVPQNLSASRPQDRQFILSSKKLLLSDSGFYLCAWTPGTGEETQYFGPGTRLLVL.

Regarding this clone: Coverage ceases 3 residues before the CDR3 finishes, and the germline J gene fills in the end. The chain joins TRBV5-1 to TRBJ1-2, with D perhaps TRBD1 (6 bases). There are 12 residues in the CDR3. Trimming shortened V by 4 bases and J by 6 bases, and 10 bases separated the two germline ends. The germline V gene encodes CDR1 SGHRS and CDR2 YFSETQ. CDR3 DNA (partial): TGCGCCAGCAGCCCCACAGGGAATGGC. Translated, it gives CASSPTGNG. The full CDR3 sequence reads CASSPTGNGYTF. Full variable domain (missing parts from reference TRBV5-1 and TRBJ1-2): KAGVTQTPRYLIKTRGQQVTLSCSPISGHRSVSWYQQTPGQGLQFLFEYFSETQRNKGNFPGRFSGRQFSNSRSEMNVSTLELGDSALYLCASSPTGNGYTFGSGTRLTVV.

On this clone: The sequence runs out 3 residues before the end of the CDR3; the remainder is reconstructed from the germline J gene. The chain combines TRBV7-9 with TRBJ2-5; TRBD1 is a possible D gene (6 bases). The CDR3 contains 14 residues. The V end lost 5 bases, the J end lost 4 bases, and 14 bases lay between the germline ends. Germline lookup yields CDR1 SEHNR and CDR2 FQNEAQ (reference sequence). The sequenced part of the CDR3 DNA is TGTGCCAGCAGCCCACAGGGTTCGAGAGAGACC. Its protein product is CASSPQGSRET. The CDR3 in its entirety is CASSPQGSRETQYF.

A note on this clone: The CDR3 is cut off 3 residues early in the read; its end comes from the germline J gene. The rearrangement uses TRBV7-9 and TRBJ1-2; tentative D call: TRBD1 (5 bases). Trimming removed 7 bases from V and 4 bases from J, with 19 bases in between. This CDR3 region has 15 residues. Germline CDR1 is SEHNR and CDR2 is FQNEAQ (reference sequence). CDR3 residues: CASISPLRDSYGYTF. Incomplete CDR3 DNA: TGTGCCAGCATCTCTCCTCTCCGGGACTCCTATGGC.

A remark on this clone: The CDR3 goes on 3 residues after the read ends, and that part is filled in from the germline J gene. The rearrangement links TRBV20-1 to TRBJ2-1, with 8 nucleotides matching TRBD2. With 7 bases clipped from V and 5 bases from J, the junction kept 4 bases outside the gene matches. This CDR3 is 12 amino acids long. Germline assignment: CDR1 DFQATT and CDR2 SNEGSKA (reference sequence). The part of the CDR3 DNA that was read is TGCAGTGTCCAGCGGGAGAACAATGAG. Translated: CSVQRENNE. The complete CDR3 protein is CSVQRENNEQFF.

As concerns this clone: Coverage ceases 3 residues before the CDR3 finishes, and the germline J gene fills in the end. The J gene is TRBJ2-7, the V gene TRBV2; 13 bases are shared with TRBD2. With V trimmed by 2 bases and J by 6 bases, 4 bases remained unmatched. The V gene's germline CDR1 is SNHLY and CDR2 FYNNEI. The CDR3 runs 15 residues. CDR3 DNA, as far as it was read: TGTGCCAGCAGTGAAACTAGCGGGAGGGCTTTCGAG. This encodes CASSETSGRAFE. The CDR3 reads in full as CASSETSGRAFEQYF.